This TCR beta chain was obtained from a study of blood T cell repertoires in COVID-19. Assay: immunoSEQ multiplex PCR; the TCRdb copy retains only in-frame clones and omits some. There are approximately 200,000 clones in the sample; 80% to 90% occur only once, and over 9.5% lies in the top ten. V lost 2 bases to trimming and J lost 0 bases, with 10 bases between them. This CDR3 is 15 amino acids long. The V gene's germline CDR1 is SGHDN and CDR2 FVKESK. The rearrangement links TRBV14 to TRBJ1-1, with D hard to call. The sample consisted of peripheral blood. The sequence derives from a human donor with active or convalescent COVID-19. The donor label of this sample is uncertain. DNA of the CDR3: TGTGCCAGCAGCCAAACTAGACTGGTGAACACTGAAGCTTTCTTT. This codes for CASSQTRLVNTEAFF.